A selection of T cell receptor beta chains follows, all from one sample in a study of CD8 T cells in Susac syndrome. TCRdb re-derived calls from the immunoSEQ multiplex PCR reads in MiXCR, one entry per CDR3 protein. The repertoire has about 180,000 distinct CDR3 sequences, roughly 92% of them found once; the top ten carry 0.12%. Sequencing input: CD4+ T cells from PBMCs. Receptors originate from a human donor with Susac syndrome. Each CDR3 is given without its conserved first and last residue.

TRBV14 ASSQEWRGATDTQY
TRBV7-2 ASSLGGDPSYEQY
TRBV6-5 ASSLGSTTTEAF
TRBV29-1 SGSGAGDYGYT
TRBV27 ASSSPGRTNNEQF
TRBV7-9 ASSLAQGNEQF
TRBV2 ASSASRGQETQY
TRBV19 ASSPRASGGETQY
TRBV30 AWGVGASYNEQF
TRBV20-1 SARATGIDIQY
TRBV20-1 SARKGTVQEEKLF
TRBV7-2 ASSPTGTESYEQY
TRBV7-8 ASSWVTGSRSGNTIY
TRBV12-3/TRBV12-4 ASGKGVGELF
TRBV5-1 ASSFGGAYMNTEAF
TRBV7-2 ASSLSGGVPDTQY
TRBV29-1 SVFLDRGYNEQF
TRBV11-2 ASSLVVASGQGTEQY
TRBV12-3/TRBV12-4 ASSLGFSGTYEKLF
TRBV6-5 ASSYSAGYGYT
TRBV11-2 ASSLAAGGGEQY
TRBV5-1 ASSFDRVGDTQY
TRBV4-3 ASSQEKLAGRTGELF
TRBV6-5 ASSYKGQDH
TRBV20-1 SAEQGKNEQF
TRBV3-1 ASSHARGAGGYT
TRBV29-1 SVEEIGANTGELF
TRBV6-2/TRBV6-3 ASLVQGNQETQY
TRBV2 ATDRGGTLSTDTQY
TRBV29-1 SVENSGTPTYEQY
TRBV4-1 ASSRTAGLVHGYT
TRBV11-2 ASSVRLAAYEQY
TRBV7-7 ASSPQRPGVWTTGELF
TRBV20-1 SARDPGKQY
TRBV7-2 ASSRLAGSHEQY
TRBV7-2 ASSLAGTAHEQY